This T cell receptor beta chain is from a study of shared clonotypes between healthy human individuals. Findings and caveats of the study: When naive CD4 clonotypes were compared across a few donors, about 4.9% were shared. Represented diversity, genetic and exposure-history alike, was limited by few donors. Larger richness was generally estimated for naive than memory subsets.

Remarks on this clone: Its antigen is unidentified.

V lost 3 bases, J lost 2 bases, and 11 bases lay in between. Per germline, CDR1 SGDLS and CDR2 YYNGEE. The CDR3 spans 14 residues. The authors divided CD4+ cells into CD45RA+ naive and CD45RA-negative memory subsets. Clones were read by immunoSEQ multiplex PCR, and TCRdb kept only the in-frame ones, dropping some. The table records 1.6 million or so clones, about 98.5% of them present only once. The TCR originated in a man aged 25-40 years in good health. Sample: naive CD4+ T cells sorted from blood. Subset here: CD45RA+ positively selected. This sequence joins TRBV9 and TRBJ2-5; D gene uncertain. The CDR3 bases are TGTGCCAGCAGCGCAACGGAGTATCAAGAGACCCAGTACTTC. Encoded protein: CASSATEYQETQYF.